The 9 T cell receptor beta chains in this list originate from one sample, sequenced in a study of identifying expanded T cells in peripheral blood. Profiled with immunoSEQ multiplex PCR; TCRdb holds only in-frame clones, not every one. The data contain under 150,000 clones, 86% of them singletons. Sequenced material: blood. All receptors come from a person aged 18 to 70 in good health.

The rearrangement links TRBV6-4 to TRBJ2-3, with no clear D. CDR1 MRHNA and CDR2 SNTAGT come from the germline V gene. The CDR3 length is 14 residues. V gave up 4 bases and J gave up 6 bases, with 14 bases separating them. The CDR3 loop reads CASSVRSFADTQYF. The CDR3, as DNA: TGTGCCAGCAGTGTTAGGAGCTTTGCGGATACGCAGTATTTT.

The chain joins TRBV5-5 to TRBJ1-2; 9 nucleotides align to TRBD1. The germline gives CDR1 SGHKS, CDR2 YYEKEE (reference sequence). The CDR3 length is 14 residues. Trimming cost V 4 bases and J 5 bases; bases outside gene matches: 6. CDR3: CASSGTDRGYGYTF. CDR3 in DNA: TGTGCCAGCAGCGGTACGGACAGGGGATATGGCTACACCTTC.

The chain links TRBV18 to TRBJ2-2; no firm D call. Trimming stripped 0 bases from V and 1 base from J, with 6 bases between. The CDR3 loop spans 15 amino acids. The germline CDR1 and CDR2 sequences are KGHSH and LQKENI. CDR3 region: CASSPPVGNTGELFF. Here the CDR3 DNA reads TGTGCCAGCTCACCACCGGTAGGGAACACCGGGGAGCTGTTTTTT.

In its sample, this clone was seen a few times. This chain connects TRBV28 to TRBJ1-1, with D hard to call. V shed 6 bases and J shed 3 bases, with 5 bases lying between them. Per the germline V gene, CDR1 is MDHEN and CDR2 is SYDVKM. The CDR3 runs to 11 residues. The CDR3, as DNA: TGTGCCAGCAGAAGTGACACTGAAGCTTTCTTT. Its translation: CASRSDTEAFF.

The chain is built from TRBV28 and TRBJ2-1; 10 bases match TRBD1. With 4 bases clipped from V and 7 bases from J, the junction kept 7 bases outside the gene matches. The CDR3 runs to 15 residues. In germline, CDR1 is MDHEN, CDR2 SYDVKM. The CDR3 loop reads CASSSWDRGKNEQFF. The CDR3 DNA is TGTGCCAGCAGTTCGTGGGACAGGGGCAAGAATGAGCAGTTCTTC.

The V call is TRBV9, the J call TRBJ2-1; D is undetermined. V was shortened by 4 bases and J by 5 bases, with 10 bases between the two germline ends. Germline CDR1 is SGDLS and CDR2 is YYNGEE. CDR3 length: 13 amino acids. This CDR3 is CASSMGFHNEQFF. For the CDR3, the DNA is TGTGCCAGCAGCATGGGCTTTCACAATGAGCAGTTCTTC.

V and J are TRBV7-2 and TRBJ2-7, with D perhaps matching TRBD2 (5 bases). The CDR3 length is 16 residues. Germline V CDR1 and CDR2: SGHTA, FQGNSA. V was clipped by 2 bases and J by 3 bases, with 17 bases between them. For the CDR3, the DNA is TGTGCCAGCAGCTTATCCTCCCCGGACTTCCACTACGAGCAGTACTTC. Translating gives CASSLSSPDFHYEQYF.

The count of this clone is one. The chain recombines TRBV7-9 with TRBJ1-3; 7 bases fit TRBD1. The CDR3 has 14 residues. The trim removed 5 bases at V and 2 bases at J, leaving 3 bases unmatched. CDR1 is SEHNR, CDR2 FQNEAQ, per germline (reference sequence). The CDR3 protein is CASSLDRAGNTIYF. The CDR3 coding sequence is TGTGCCAGCAGCCTAGACAGGGCTGGAAACACCATATATTTT.

The genes are TRBV10-3 and TRBJ2-7; perhaps TRBD1 as D (6 bases). Germline V CDR1 and CDR2: ENHRY, SYGVKD. The CDR3 runs to 14 residues. Trimming took 7 bases from V and 2 from J, leaving 15 bases between them. The CDR3 sequence is CAIMAGVDAYEQYF. The CDR3 nucleotides read TGTGCCATCATGGCAGGGGTTGACGCCTACGAGCAGTACTTC.